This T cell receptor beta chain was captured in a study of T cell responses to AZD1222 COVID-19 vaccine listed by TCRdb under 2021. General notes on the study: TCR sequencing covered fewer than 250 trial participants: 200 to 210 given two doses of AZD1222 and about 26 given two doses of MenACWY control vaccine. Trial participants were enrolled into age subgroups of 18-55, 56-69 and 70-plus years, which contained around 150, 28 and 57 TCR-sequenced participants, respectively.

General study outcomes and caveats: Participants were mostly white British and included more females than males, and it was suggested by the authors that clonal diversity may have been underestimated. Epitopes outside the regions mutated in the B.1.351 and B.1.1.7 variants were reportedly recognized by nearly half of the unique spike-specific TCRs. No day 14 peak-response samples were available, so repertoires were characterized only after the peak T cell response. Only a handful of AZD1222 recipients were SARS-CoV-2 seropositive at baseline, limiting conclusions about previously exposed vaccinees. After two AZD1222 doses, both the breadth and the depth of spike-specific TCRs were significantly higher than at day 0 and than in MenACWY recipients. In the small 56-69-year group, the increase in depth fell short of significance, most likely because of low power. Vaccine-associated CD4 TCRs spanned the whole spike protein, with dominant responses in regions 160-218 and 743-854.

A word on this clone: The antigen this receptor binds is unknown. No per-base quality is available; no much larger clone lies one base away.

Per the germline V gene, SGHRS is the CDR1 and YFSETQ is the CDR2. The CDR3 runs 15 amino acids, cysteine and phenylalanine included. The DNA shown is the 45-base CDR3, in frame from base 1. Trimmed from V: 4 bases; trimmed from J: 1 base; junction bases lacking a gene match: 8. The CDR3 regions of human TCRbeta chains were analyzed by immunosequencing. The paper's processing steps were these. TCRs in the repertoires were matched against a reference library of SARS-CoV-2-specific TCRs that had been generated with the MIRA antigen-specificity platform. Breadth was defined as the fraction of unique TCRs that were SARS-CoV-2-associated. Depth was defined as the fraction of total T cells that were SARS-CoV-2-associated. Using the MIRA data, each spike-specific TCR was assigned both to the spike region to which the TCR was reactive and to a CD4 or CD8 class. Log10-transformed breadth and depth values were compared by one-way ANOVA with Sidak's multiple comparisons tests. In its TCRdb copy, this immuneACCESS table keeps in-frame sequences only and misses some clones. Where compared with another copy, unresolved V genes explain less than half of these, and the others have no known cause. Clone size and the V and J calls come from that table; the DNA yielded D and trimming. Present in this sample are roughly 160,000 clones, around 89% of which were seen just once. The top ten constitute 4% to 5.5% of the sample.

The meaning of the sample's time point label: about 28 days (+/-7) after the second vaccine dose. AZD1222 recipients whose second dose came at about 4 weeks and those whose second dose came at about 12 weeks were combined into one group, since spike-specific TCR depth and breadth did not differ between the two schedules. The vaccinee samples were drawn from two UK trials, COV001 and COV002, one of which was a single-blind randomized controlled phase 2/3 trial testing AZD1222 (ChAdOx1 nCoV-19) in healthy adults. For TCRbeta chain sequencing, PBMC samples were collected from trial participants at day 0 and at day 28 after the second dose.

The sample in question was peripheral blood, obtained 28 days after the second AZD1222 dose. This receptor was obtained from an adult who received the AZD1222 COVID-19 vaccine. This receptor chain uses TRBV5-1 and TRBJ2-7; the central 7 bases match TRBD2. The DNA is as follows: TGCGCCAGCAGCGACATTGGGAGGGGATCCTACGAGCAGTACTTC. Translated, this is CASSDIGRGSYEQYF.